This TCR beta chain was identified in a study of T cell responses to AZD1222 COVID-19 vaccine. The protocol was immunoSEQ multiplex PCR, while the TCRdb copy is restricted to in-frame clones and leaves out a portion. This sample yields some 130,000 clones, of which around 90% are seen a single time; 4.5% to 6.5% belongs to the top ten. Combined were second doses at about 4 or about 12 weeks. Trimming shortened V by 2 bases and J by 5 bases, and 10 bases separated the two germline ends. CDR3 size: 13 residues. Germline V CDR1 and CDR2: SEHNR, FQNEAQ (reference sequence). This clone was recorded once. This chain links TRBV7-9 with TRBJ2-7; perhaps D is TRBD1 or TRBD2 (5 bases each). Sequenced material: peripheral blood, taken 28 days after the second AZD1222 dose. The TCR was taken from an adult who received the AZD1222 COVID-19 vaccine. CDR3 in DNA: TGTGCCAGCAGCTTAACGACGGGGCACGAGCAGTACTTC. This sequence encodes CASSLTTGHEQYF.